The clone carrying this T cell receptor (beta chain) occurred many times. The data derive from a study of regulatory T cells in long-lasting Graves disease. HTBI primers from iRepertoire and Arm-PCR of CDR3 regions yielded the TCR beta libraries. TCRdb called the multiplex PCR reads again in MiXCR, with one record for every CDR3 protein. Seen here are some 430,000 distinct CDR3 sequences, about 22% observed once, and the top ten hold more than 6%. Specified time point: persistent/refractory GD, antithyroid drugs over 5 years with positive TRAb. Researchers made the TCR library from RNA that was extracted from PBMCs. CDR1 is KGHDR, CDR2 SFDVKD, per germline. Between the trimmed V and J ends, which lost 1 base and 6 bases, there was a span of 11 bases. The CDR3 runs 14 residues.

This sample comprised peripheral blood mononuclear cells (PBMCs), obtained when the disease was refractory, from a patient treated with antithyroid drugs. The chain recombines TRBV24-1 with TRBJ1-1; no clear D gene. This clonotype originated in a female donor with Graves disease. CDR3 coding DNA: TGTGCCACCAGTGATTTTCTGATTGGGTCTGAAGCTTTCTTT. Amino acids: CATSDFLIGSEAFF.